These 30 T cell receptor beta chains share one sample of origin, sequenced in a study of T cell repertoires in cytomegalovirus infection. One entry per CDR3 protein, called by TCRdb with MiXCR from the reads. The sample carries roughly 100,000 distinct CDR3 sequences, 16% recorded once. Sequencing was performed on PBMCs. These receptors were obtained from a human donor in good health (CMV status not recorded). Some clones in this sample may be carry-over from other donors' samples.

The table lists this clonotype with many counts. The chain employs TRBV7-2 and TRBJ2-2; tentatively, D is TRBD1 (6 bases). Germline V lookup: CDR1 SGHTA, CDR2 FQGNSA. V dropped 2 bases and J dropped 4 bases, with 11 bases sitting between them. The CDR3 covers 15 residues. CDR3 coding DNA: TGTGCCAGCAGCTTAAAGACAGGCTTCACCGGGGAGCTGTTTTTT. Translation: CASSLKTGFTGELFF.

The genes are TRBV12-3 or TRBV12-4 and TRBJ1-3; 7 bases map to TRBD1. The V gene end was trimmed by 6 bases and the J gene end by 4 bases; junction bases not matched to a gene: 6. The CDR3 sequence is 14 residues long. This CDR3 is CASSRQGAGNTIYF. CDR3 coding DNA: TGTGCCAGCAGCCGACAGGGAGCCGGAAACACCATATATTTT.

Regarding this clonotype: A read error may produce the germline difference seen at one junction end. The chain is built from TRBV5-1 and TRBJ2-4, with 14 nucleotides matching TRBD2. This CDR3 contains 15 residues. Per germline, CDR1 SGHRS and CDR2 YFSETQ. In DNA form, the CDR3 reads TGCGACAGCAGCGAAGGACTAGCGGGGGGAAACATTCAGTACTTC. Translation gives CDSSEGLAGGNIQYF.

This clonotype was counted many times. The chain combines TRBV7-2 with TRBJ2-1; 8 nucleotides agree with TRBD2. Trimming at V came to 4 bases and at J to 7 bases, leaving 6 bases not matched to a gene. Germline loops: CDR1 SGHTA, CDR2 FQGNSA. CDR3 length equals 14 residues. The CDR3 DNA is TGTGCCAGCAGCTCTGCGGGGGGCGGGAATGAGCAGTTCTTC. Protein: CASSSAGGGNEQFF.

This clonotype was recorded at least ten times. This chain joins TRBV7-8 and TRBJ2-7; 11 bases map to TRBD2. Looked up from germline, CDR1 is SGHVS and CDR2 is FQNEAQ. With V trimmed by 1 base and J by 2 bases, 4 bases remained unmatched. The CDR3 is made up of 16 amino acids. Here the CDR3 DNA reads TGTGCCAGCAGCTTAGAGGCTAGCGGGGGGACCTACGAGCAGTACTTC. Its translation: CASSLEASGGTYEQYF.

This sequence joins TRBV6-2 or TRBV6-3 and TRBJ1-6; unclear D gene. The V gene's germline CDR1 is MNHEY and CDR2 SVGEGT. Trimming removed 2 bases from V and 11 bases from J, with 10 bases in between. The CDR3 is 13 residues long. CDR3 amino acids: CASSYNPEAPLHF. In DNA, the CDR3 is TGTGCCAGCAGTTACAACCCCGAGGCACCCCTCCACTTT.

This clonotype was seen ten or more times. V and J are TRBV7-8 and TRBJ2-4; no firm D call. Germline CDR1 reads SGHVS; CDR2 reads FQNEAQ. The CDR3 length is 18 residues. V was trimmed by 3 bases and J by 3 bases, leaving 21 bases between them. For the CDR3, the DNA is TGTGCCAGCAGCTTTGGATCCGGGCCTCCTTTCGACAAAAACATTCAGTACTTC. Protein: CASSFGSGPPFDKNIQYF.

The V and J genes are TRBV7-3 and TRBJ1-2; D perhaps matches TRBD1 (5 bases). The CDR3 covers 13 residues. Trimming took off 9 bases at V and 6 bases at J, with 17 bases between the two ends. CDR1 is SGHTA, CDR2 FQGTGA, per germline. Here the CDR3 reads CARRPSGVDGYTF. CDR3 coding DNA: TGTGCCAGAAGACCCTCGGGGGTCGATGGCTACACCTTC.

This clonotype showed up just a few times. The V gene is TRBV2, the J gene TRBJ2-7, with 11 bases aligning to TRBD1. Looked up from germline, CDR1 is SNHLY and CDR2 is FYNNEI. The CDR3 has 14 amino acids. V lost 6 bases and J lost 5; bases outside the gene matches: 6. The CDR3 loop reads CASSLGQGVNEQYF. CDR3 nucleotides: TGTGCCAGCAGCTTGGGACAGGGGGTAAACGAGCAGTACTTC.

J is TRBJ2-5 and V is TRBV2; tentatively, D is TRBD2 (7 bases). Trimming cost V 3 bases and J 7 bases, with 9 bases left between them. This CDR3 has 12 amino acids. Per germline, CDR1 SNHLY and CDR2 FYNNEI. CDR3 coding DNA: TGTGCCAGCAGTGAGAGGGGGGGGACCCAGTACTTC. Translated, it gives CASSERGGTQYF.

In its sample, this clonotype was seen many times. The rearrangement uses TRBV7-2 and TRBJ1-5; D gene uncertain. Germline loops: CDR1 SGHTA, CDR2 FQGNSA. The CDR3 covers 14 residues. Trimming left V 2 bases short and J 2 bases short, with 7 bases between. The CDR3: CASSLRVGNQPQHF. The CDR3 coding sequence is TGTGCCAGCAGCTTAAGGGTGGGCAATCAGCCCCAGCATTTT.

This clonotype occurred a few times. V usage is TRBV2 and J usage is TRBJ2-7; TRBD2 aligns across 8 bases. The junction had 11 bases not matched to a gene; V was cut back by 6 bases and J by 4 bases. In germline, CDR1 is SNHLY, CDR2 FYNNEI. This CDR3 spans 15 amino acids. CDR3 residues: CASRSLGGALYEQYF. The CDR3 bases are TGTGCCAGCAGGAGCCTCGGGGGGGCCTTATACGAGCAGTACTTC. The variable domain in full, completed from reference TRBV2 and TRBJ2-7, reads EPEVTQTPSHQVTQMGQEVILRCVPISNHLYFYWYRQILGQKVEFLVSFYNNEISEKSEIFDDQFSVERPDGSNFTLKIRSTKLEDSAMYFCASRSLGGALYEQYFGPGTRLTVT.

This clonotype came up once. The chain employs TRBV20-1 and TRBJ1-6; possible D gene TRBD1, 5 bases. V lost 8 bases and J 7 bases, leaving 15 bases between the germline ends. The CDR3 sequence is 13 residues long. Germline CDR1 DFQATT, CDR2 SNEGSKA (reference sequence). Written as DNA, the CDR3 is TGCAGTTCCCTTCGGGACCAGAATTCACCCCTCCACTTT. Translating gives CSSLRDQNSPLHF.

V and J are TRBV6-2 or TRBV6-3 and TRBJ2-7; 9 positions match TRBD1. V gave up 0 bases and J gave up 2 bases; unmatched junction bases: 11. The CDR3 loop spans 18 amino acids. Per germline, CDR1 MNHEY and CDR2 SVGEGT. The CDR3 DNA reads as TGTGCCAGCAGTTACTCGATGGGGGGGGACAGGGAAACCTACGAGCAGTACTTC. Amino acid sequence: CASSYSMGGDRETYEQYF.

The chain couples TRBV28 to TRBJ1-5, with D unclear. Germline CDR1 is MDHEN and CDR2 is SYDVKM. This CDR3 spans 17 amino acids. With 5 bases removed from V and 5 bases from J, the gap between germline ends came to 22 bases. CDR3 DNA: TGTGCCAGCAGTCGCCTGAGAGGACGGACCACCGATCAGCCCCAGCATTTT. Translation: CASSRLRGRTTDQPQHF.

CDR3 loop: CASRGLAGASYNEQFF. In DNA, the CDR3 is TGTGCCAGTAGAGGACTAGCGGGGGCCTCCTACAATGAGCAGTTCTTC. The chain combines TRBV19 with TRBJ2-1; 13 nucleotides align to TRBD2. With 6 bases clipped from V and 0 bases from J, the junction kept 2 bases outside the gene matches. Germline-derived CDR1 and CDR2 are LNHDA and SQIVND (reference sequence). The CDR3 has 16 amino acids. The full variable domain, with the rest looked up from reference TRBV19 and TRBJ2-1, is DGGITQSPKYLFRKEGQNVTLSCEQNLNHDAMYWYRQDPGQGLRLIYYSQIVNDFQKGDIAEGYSVSREKKESFPLTVTSAQKNPTAFYLCASRGLAGASYNEQFFGPGTRLTVL.

This clonotype was observed a few times. CDR3 DNA: TGTGCCAGCAACGTAGGGAACTCACCCCTCCACTTT. Its protein product is CASNVGNSPLHF. The chain uses TRBV2 and TRBJ1-6; D is unresolved. This CDR3 has 12 amino acids. V was trimmed by 7 bases and J by 10 bases, leaving 11 bases between them. Germline V gene lookup returns CDR1 SNHLY and CDR2 FYNNEI.

This clonotype has ten or more counts. This chain links TRBV7-8 with TRBJ2-1, with D hard to call. Germline assignment: CDR1 SGHVS and CDR2 FQNEAQ. V was shortened by 5 bases and J by 10 bases, with 12 bases between the two germline ends. The CDR3 contains 12 residues. In DNA, the CDR3 is TGTGCCAGCAGCCTCGAGCTGCACGAGCAGTTCTTC. It yields the protein CASSLELHEQFF.

The table lists this clonotype with many counts. The V call is TRBV19, the J call TRBJ2-1; TRBD2 is a possible D gene (5 bases). Looked up from germline, CDR1 is LNHDA and CDR2 is SQIVND (reference sequence). Deletions cut 1 base from V and 2 bases from J, with 9 bases between. There are 15 residues in the CDR3. CDR3 bases: TGTGCCAGTAGTATAGCTGGGAGTACCTACAATGAGCAGTTCTTC. Translated: CASSIAGSTYNEQFF.

This clonotype came up many times. The CDR3 DNA is TGTGCCACCAGTGATTATCGCCGGGACACCGGGGAGCTGTTTTTT. Amino acids: CATSDYRRDTGELFF. The V call is TRBV24-1, the J call TRBJ2-2; no firm D call. The germline V gene encodes CDR1 KGHDR and CDR2 SFDVKD. The CDR3 extends over 15 amino acids. Trimming left V 2 bases short and J 3 bases short, with 9 bases between.

In DNA form, the CDR3 reads TGTGCCAGCAGTTTTTATCCCACAGGGGGAAGGCACAATGAGCAGTTCTTC. This translates into CASSFYPTGGRHNEQFF. The V and J genes are TRBV28 and TRBJ2-1; TRBD1 aligns across 8 bases. The CDR3 has 17 residues. Germline CDR1 and CDR2: MDHEN and SYDVKM. Unmatched junction bases numbered 12, after V lost 3 bases and J lost 5 bases.

The J gene is TRBJ2-1, the V gene TRBV6-8; possible D gene TRBD1, 6 bases. V dropped 5 bases and J dropped 6 bases, with 17 bases sitting between them. The CDR3 sequence is 15 residues long. The germline V gene has CDR1 MNHGY and CDR2 SAAAGT. The CDR3 sequence is CASSGGRADSNEQFF. The CDR3 bases are TGTGCCAGCAGTGGGGGCAGGGCCGATAGCAATGAGCAGTTCTTC.

There are many counts of this clonotype. V and J are TRBV7-2 and TRBJ2-3; D gene ambiguous. This CDR3 is 12 amino acids long. V lost 4 bases, J lost 6 bases, and 8 bases lay in between. In germline, CDR1 is SGHTA, CDR2 FQGNSA. The CDR3 spells CASSSNDDTQYF. CDR3 nucleotide sequence: TGTGCCAGCAGCTCTAACGACGATACGCAGTATTTT.

In its sample, this clonotype was seen many times. The V gene is TRBV11-3, the J gene TRBJ1-1; D ambiguous. This CDR3 comprises 13 residues. The ends were cut back, 5 bases at V and 3 bases at J, with 10 bases in the middle. Germline values: CDR1 SGHNT, CDR2 YENEEA. CDR3 amino acids: CASSVYSDTEAFF. The CDR3 DNA sequence: TGTGCCAGCAGCGTGTATTCGGACACTGAAGCTTTCTTT.

This chain joins TRBV4-1 and TRBJ2-1; maybe TRBD1 (6 bases). The CDR3 has 12 residues. In germline, CDR1 is MGHRA, CDR2 YSYEKL. Trimming left V 3 bases short and J 9 bases short, with 9 bases between. CDR3 amino acids: CASSQSTGEQFF. CDR3 coding DNA: TGCGCCAGCAGCCAGTCGACAGGTGAGCAGTTCTTC.

This clonotype was seen repeatedly, ten times or more. The gene calls are TRBV7-3 and TRBJ2-1; 9 bases agree with TRBD2. Germline V CDR1 and CDR2: SGHTA, FQGTGA. V was clipped by 5 bases and J by 0 bases; unmatched bases: 5. The CDR3 contains 16 residues. The CDR3 spells CASSKSGGSSYNEQFF. The CDR3 DNA reads as TGTGCCAGCAGCAAAAGCGGGGGGAGCTCCTACAATGAGCAGTTCTTC.

In this sample, this clonotype turned up many times. V is TRBV12-5 and J is TRBJ2-1; TRBD2 is a possible D gene (6 bases). Trimming removed 0 bases at V and 2 bases at J, with 14 bases between. CDR1 and CDR2 (germline): LGHNT, FRNRAP. The CDR3 runs to 17 residues. The CDR3: CASGLVLGGPAYNEQFF. In nucleotides, the CDR3 is TGTGCTAGTGGTTTGGTACTAGGAGGGCCGGCCTACAATGAGCAGTTCTTC.

V gene TRBV7-4 combines with J gene TRBJ1-1; 9 nucleotides align to TRBD1. The germline CDR1 and CDR2 sequences are SGHVT and SQSDAQ. The CDR3 covers 17 residues. J lost 0 bases, V lost 1 base, and 6 bases had no gene match. CDR3 nucleotides: TGTGCCAGCAGCTTAGACCACCGGACAGGGGTGAACACTGAAGCTTTCTTT. It yields the protein CASSLDHRTGVNTEAFF.

This clonotype was counted only a few times. This chain links TRBV28 with TRBJ1-1; 7 bases are shared with TRBD1. Trimming cost V 6 bases and J 5 bases; bases outside gene matches: 9. This CDR3 region has 14 residues. The germline CDR1 and CDR2 sequences are MDHEN and SYDVKM. Here the CDR3 reads CASRQGTERTEAFF. CDR3 sequence (DNA): TGTGCCAGCAGGCAAGGGACAGAACGGACTGAAGCTTTCTTT.

This clonotype has at least ten counts. The genes are TRBV4-1 and TRBJ1-4; D unclear. This CDR3 comprises 17 residues. Germline CDR1 reads MGHRA; CDR2 reads YSYEKL. V lost 0 bases and J 4 bases, leaving 15 bases between the germline ends. This CDR3 reads CASSQERAGSNNEKLFF. CDR3 bases: TGCGCCAGCAGCCAAGAAAGGGCCGGATCTAATAATGAAAAACTGTTTTTT.